What follows describes a single T cell receptor beta chain. This clonotype was found many times. Its antigen is still unknown. No base quality information exists; no much larger clone differs at one position. Library prep was done by RACE. TCRdb records NextSeq 500 as the sequencer. During library preparation, unique molecular identifiers were attached to individual cDNA molecules so that TCRs could be counted quantitatively and reproducibly. The study's own analysis went as follows. A median of roughly 99,000 TCRs per sample was observed, with a range of about 23,224 to 750,000. The Decombinator software suite was used to annotate the V, J and CDR3 of the TCR reads. For PS versus PT1 abundance plots, all samples were subsampled to the same number of TCRs (28,000). Expanded TCRs were defined as absent before sensitization and observed at least eight times at the 2-week time point. The public reads were reprocessed in TCRdb via fastp at Q25 and MiXCR, keeping in-frame beta chains. Every CDR3 protein is listed once, alongside the most common genes and DNA of its rows. The V and J calls reflect TCRdb's pipeline rather than the authors' work. The table for this sample lists tens of thousands of distinct CDR3 sequences; more than 9% of them were counted only once. 26% of the sample is in the top ten clones.

Based on the germline V gene, the CDR1 and CDR2 sequences are SGHTA and FQGTGA. CDR3 length: 15 amino acids, cysteine to phenylalanine. Of the read, only the CDR3 DNA is kept; its 45 bases are in frame from base 1. The junction shows trimming of 2 bases on V and 5 bases on J, plus 15 bases between the germline ends. This record belongs to a study of human T cells and chemical hapten exposure (dated by TCRdb to the early 2020s). About the study as a whole: For sensitization, 2% DPC in acetone was applied to an approximately 2 cm by approximately 2 cm area of upper inner arm skin. Both TCR alpha and TCR beta chains were sequenced from each blood RNA sample. Blood was sampled from patients pre-sensitization (week 0) and at 2, 6 and about 24 weeks after DPC sensitization. Patch testing was done on the upper back using Finn chambers containing 0.01% DPC, and results were scored after 6 days according to International Contact Dermatitis Research Group standards. Throughout the roughly 25-week study period, patients were also given weekly therapeutic DPC doses on the scalp. The patient cohort, mostly female, included alopecia areata with under or over 50% scalp involvement, alopecia totalis and alopecia universalis. Libraries were pooled for sequencing, and variation in per-sample TCR yields was attributed mainly to small differences in library volumes within the pool. For TCR sequencing, blood came from approximately 29 alopecia patients at anywhere from one to four time points (pre-sensitization, 2, 6 and 24 weeks). Peripheral blood TCR repertoire changes were tracked in vivo in alopecia patients during primary and secondary sensitization to the hapten diphenylcyclopropenone (DPC).

The sample's time point, from its label and the paper: patch test 3, about 24 weeks after DPC sensitization. In the paper's terms, the treatment or condition label means: therapeutic diphenylcyclopropenone sensitization with weekly scalp DPC. Unfractionated whole blood was collected in Tempus Blood RNA tubes, and total RNA was extracted from that blood. At every patch-test visit, the blood draw took place before the patch test was put on. Eligible patients were aged 18 to 70, diagnosed with alopecia, deemed suitable for DPC therapy, and excluded if pregnant. Summary of the overall study and its limitations: The number of TCRs above 1 in 1000 frequency did not change with DPC sensitization; there was no evidence of global repertoire structure alterations. Significantly more large CDR3 similarity clusters were formed by expanded TCRs than by pre-sensitization or healthy control sets, consistent with antigen-driven responses. The number of PT1 expanded TCRs positively correlated with patch test score, significant at thresholds 8, 16 and 32 but not 4. Repeated subsampling changed both the strength of the expansion versus patch-test correlation and the threshold at which that correlation became significant. All patients had alopecia, a presumed autoimmune disease, so their immune response might differ from that of healthy individuals.

The sequences come from whole blood, collected in connection with sensitization to the hapten diphenylcyclopropenone (DPC). The rearrangement combines TRBV7-3 with TRBJ2-5, with a tentative D gene TRBD1 over 5 matching bases. The receptor was isolated from a man aged 45-65 years with alopecia areata. Some clones in this sample may be carry-over from other donors' samples. For the CDR3, the sequence is CASSLFGQKGETQYF. The DNA reads as follows: TGTGCCAGCAGCTTATTCGGCCAGAAGGGGGAGACCCAGTACTTC.